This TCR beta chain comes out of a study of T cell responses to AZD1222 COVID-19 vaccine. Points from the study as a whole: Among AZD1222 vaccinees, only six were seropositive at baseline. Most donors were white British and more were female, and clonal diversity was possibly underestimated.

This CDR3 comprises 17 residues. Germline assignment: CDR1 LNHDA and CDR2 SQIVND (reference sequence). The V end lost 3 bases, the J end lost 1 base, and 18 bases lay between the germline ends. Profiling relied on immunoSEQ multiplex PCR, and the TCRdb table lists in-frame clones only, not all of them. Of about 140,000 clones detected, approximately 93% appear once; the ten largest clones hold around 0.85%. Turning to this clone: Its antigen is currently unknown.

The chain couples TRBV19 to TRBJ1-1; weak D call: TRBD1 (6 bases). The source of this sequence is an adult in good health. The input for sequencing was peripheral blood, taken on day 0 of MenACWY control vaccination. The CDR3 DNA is TGTGCCAGTAGTATCCCCTCACAGGGAGACACGAACACTGAAGCTTTCTTT. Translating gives CASSIPSQGDTNTEAFF.